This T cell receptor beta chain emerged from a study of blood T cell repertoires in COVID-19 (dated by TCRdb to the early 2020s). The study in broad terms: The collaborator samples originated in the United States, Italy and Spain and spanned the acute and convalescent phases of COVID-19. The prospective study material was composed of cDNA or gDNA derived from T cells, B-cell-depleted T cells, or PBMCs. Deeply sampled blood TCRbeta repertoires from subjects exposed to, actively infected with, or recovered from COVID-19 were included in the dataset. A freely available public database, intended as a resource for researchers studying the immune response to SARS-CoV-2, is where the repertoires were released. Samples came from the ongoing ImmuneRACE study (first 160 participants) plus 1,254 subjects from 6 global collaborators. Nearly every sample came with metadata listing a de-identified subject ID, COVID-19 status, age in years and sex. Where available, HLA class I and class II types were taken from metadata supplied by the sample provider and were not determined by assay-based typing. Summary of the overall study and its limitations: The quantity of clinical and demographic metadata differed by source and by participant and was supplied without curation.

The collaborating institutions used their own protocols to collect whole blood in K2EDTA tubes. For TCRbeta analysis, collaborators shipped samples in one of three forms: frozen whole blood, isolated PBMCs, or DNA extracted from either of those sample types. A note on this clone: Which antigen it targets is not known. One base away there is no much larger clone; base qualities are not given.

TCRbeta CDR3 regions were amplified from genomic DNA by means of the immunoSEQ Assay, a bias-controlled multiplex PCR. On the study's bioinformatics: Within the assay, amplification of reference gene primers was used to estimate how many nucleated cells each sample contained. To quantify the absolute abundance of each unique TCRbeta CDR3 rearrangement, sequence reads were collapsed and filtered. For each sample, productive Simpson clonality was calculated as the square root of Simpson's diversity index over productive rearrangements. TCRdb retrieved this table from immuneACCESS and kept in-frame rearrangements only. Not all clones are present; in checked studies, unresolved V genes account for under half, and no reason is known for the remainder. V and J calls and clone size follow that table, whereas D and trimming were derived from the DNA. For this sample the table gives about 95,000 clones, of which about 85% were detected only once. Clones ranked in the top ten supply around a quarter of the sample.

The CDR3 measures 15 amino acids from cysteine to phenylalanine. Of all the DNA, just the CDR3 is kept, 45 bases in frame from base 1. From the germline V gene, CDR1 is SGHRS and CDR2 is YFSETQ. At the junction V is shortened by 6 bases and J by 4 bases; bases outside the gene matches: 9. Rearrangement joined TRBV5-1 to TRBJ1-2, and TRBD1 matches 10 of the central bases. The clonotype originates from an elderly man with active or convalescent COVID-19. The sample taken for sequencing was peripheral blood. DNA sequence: TGCGCCAGCAACAACCGGACAGGGGGGATCTATGGCTACACCTTC. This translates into CASNNRTGGIYGYTF.